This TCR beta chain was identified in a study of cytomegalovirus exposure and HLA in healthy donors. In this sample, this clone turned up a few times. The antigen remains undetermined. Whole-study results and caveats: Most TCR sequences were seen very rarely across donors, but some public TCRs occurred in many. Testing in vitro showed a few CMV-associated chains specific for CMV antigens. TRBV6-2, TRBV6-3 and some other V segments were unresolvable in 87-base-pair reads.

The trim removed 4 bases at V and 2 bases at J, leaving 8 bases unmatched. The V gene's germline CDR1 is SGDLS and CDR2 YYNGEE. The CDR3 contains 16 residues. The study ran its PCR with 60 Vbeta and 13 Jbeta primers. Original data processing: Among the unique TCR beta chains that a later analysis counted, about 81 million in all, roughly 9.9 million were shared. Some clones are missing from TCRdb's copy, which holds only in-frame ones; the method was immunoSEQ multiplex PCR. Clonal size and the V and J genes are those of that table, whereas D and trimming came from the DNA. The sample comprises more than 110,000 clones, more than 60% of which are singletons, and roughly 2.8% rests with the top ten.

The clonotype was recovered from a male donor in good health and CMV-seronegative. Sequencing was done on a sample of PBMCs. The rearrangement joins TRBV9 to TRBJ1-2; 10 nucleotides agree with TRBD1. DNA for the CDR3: TGTGCCAGCAGCCGAAACTCGGGACAGGGGAACTATGGCTACACCTTC. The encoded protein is CASSRNSGQGNYGYTF.